What follows are 28 T cell receptor beta chains derived from one specimen sequenced in a study of radiation and T cells in renal cell carcinoma. Only in-frame clones appear in the TCRdb table, and some are missing; sequencing was by immunoSEQ multiplex PCR. Here the sample spans 95,000 to 150,000 clones, about four fifths being singletons. Time point indicated: baseline pretreatment blood. Indicated treatment: 15 Gy SBRT to primary tumor, nephrectomy 4 weeks later. The material was blood, obtained from a patient whose treatment included radiotherapy and nephrectomy. The receptors derive from a woman in her fifties or sixties with renal cell carcinoma.

The chain couples TRBV7-2 to TRBJ1-2, with TRBD1 as a possible D gene (5 bases). Germline lookup yields CDR1 SGHTA and CDR2 FQGNSA. CDR3 length equals 14 residues. Trimming removed 1 base from V and 3 bases from J, with 9 bases in between. The DNA of the CDR3 is TGTGCCAGCAGCTTAGACGGGACGGACTATGGCTACACCTTC. Its translation is CASSLDGTDYGYTF.

Regarding this clone: This sample includes further DNA sequences coding for the same CDR3. The chain has TRBV7-6 and TRBJ2-7; D might be TRBD2 (5 bases). CDR3 size: 14 residues. Germline V gene data show CDR1 as SGHVS and CDR2 as FNYEAQ. With 7 bases removed from V and 0 bases from J, the gap between germline ends came to 13 bases. CDR3 nucleotide sequence: TGTGCCAGCAAGGTTAGGCTAGCCTCCTACGAGCAGTACTTC. As protein: CASKVRLASYEQYF.

The rearrangement joins TRBV5-1 to TRBJ2-1, with D perhaps assigned TRBD1 or TRBD2 (5 bases each). Trimming removed 4 bases from V and 6 bases from J, with 14 bases in between. This CDR3 is built from 14 residues. From germline, CDR1 is SGHRS and CDR2 YFSETQ. The CDR3 loop is CASSPGGRRNEQFF. The CDR3 DNA follows: TGCGCCAGCAGCCCTGGGGGACGCCGCAATGAGCAGTTCTTC. The whole variable domain, filled in from reference TRBV5-1 and TRBJ2-1, reads KAGVTQTPRYLIKTRGQQVTLSCSPISGHRSVSWYQQTPGQGLQFLFEYFSETQRNKGNFPGRFSGRQFSNSRSEMNVSTLELGDSALYLCASSPGGRRNEQFFGPGTRLTVL.

The chain is built from TRBV5-1 and TRBJ1-4, with D unclear. Germline V gene lookup returns CDR1 SGHRS and CDR2 YFSETQ. The ends were cut back, 2 bases at V and 4 bases at J, with 12 bases in the middle. The CDR3 contains 15 residues. The CDR3 protein is CASSFSPTLNEKLFF. The DNA for the CDR3 is TGCGCCAGCAGCTTTTCCCCGACTCTTAATGAAAAACTGTTTTTT.

Of note for this clone: Other DNA sequences in the sample encode the same CDR3. The chain is built from TRBV4-1 and TRBJ1-1; a weak D match, TRBD1 (5 bases). Germline V gene lookup returns CDR1 MGHRA and CDR2 YSYEKL. This CDR3 comprises 15 residues. Trimming removed 1 base from V and 0 bases from J, with 9 bases in between. CDR3 in amino acids: CASSQVGALNTEAFF. The CDR3 DNA is TGCGCCAGCAGCCAAGTCGGGGCCTTGAACACTGAAGCTTTCTTT.

The chain recombines TRBV5-6 with TRBJ1-3, with D possibly TRBD1 on 5 matching bases. The V end was cut by 2 bases, the J end by 3 bases, with 9 bases between. This CDR3 region has 14 residues. Germline V gene lookup returns CDR1 SGHDT and CDR2 YYEEEE. The CDR3 coding sequence is TGTGCCAGCAGCTTTAGGAGGGGTGGAAACACCATATATTTT. The encoded protein is CASSFRRGGNTIYF.

V is TRBV5-1 and J is TRBJ2-7; 9 nucleotides align to TRBD1. The CDR3 is 13 residues long. The V and J ends lost 4 bases and 5 bases, in that order; junction bases with no gene match: 4. Germline lookup yields CDR1 SGHRS and CDR2 YFSETQ. This CDR3 is CASSTDRGDEQYF. The CDR3, as DNA: TGCGCCAGCAGCACGGACAGGGGCGACGAGCAGTACTTC.

The V gene is TRBV18, the J gene TRBJ1-1; D not resolved. Deletions cut 2 bases from V and 2 bases from J, with 12 bases between. Germline V gene data show CDR1 as KGHSH and CDR2 as LQKENI. This CDR3 has 15 amino acids. The CDR3 region has the DNA TGTGCCAGCTCACCAAACCCGGAGGGAAACACTGAAGCTTTCTTT. Translating gives CASSPNPEGNTEAFF.

V gene TRBV18 combines with J gene TRBJ1-4; D remains ambiguous. Per germline, CDR1 KGHSH and CDR2 LQKENI. CDR3 length equals 14 residues. Deletions cut 8 bases from V and 6 bases from J, with 16 bases between. DNA of the CDR3: TGTGCCAGCACGGTTACGGGGAGTGATGAAAAACTGTTTTTT. Amino acid sequence: CASTVTGSDEKLFF. The full variable domain, rest sourced from reference TRBV18 and TRBJ1-4, is NAGVMQNPRHLVRRRGQEARLRCSPMKGHSHVYWYRQLPEEGLKFMVYLQKENIIDESGMPKERFSAEFPKEGPSILRIQQVVRGDSAAYFCASTVTGSDEKLFFGSGTQLSVL.

This chain joins TRBV6-5 and TRBJ2-7; the D gene is possibly TRBD1 (6 bases). This CDR3 region has 13 residues. Germline CDR1 MNHEY, CDR2 SVGAGI. V gave up 11 bases and J gave up 5 bases, with 19 bases separating them. CDR3 nucleotides: TGTGCCTGCCCTCGGAAGGGGGTGAACGAGCAGTACTTC. Encoded protein: CACPRKGVNEQYF.

The rearrangement uses TRBV4-2 and TRBJ2-1; 11 positions match TRBD1. Germline loops: CDR1 LGHNA, CDR2 YNFKEQ. The CDR3 contains 16 residues. The junction had 5 bases not matched to a gene; V was cut back by 3 bases and J by 4 bases. CDR3 loop: CASSQGTGGLYNEQFF. The CDR3 region has the DNA TGTGCCAGCAGCCAGGGGACAGGGGGTTTGTACAATGAGCAGTTCTTC.

This sequence joins TRBV7-9 and TRBJ2-7; TRBD1 agrees at 9 bases. CDR3 size: 15 residues. After removal of 5 bases from V and 0 bases from J, the junction contained 5 bases not matched to a gene. CDR1 SEHNR and CDR2 FQNEAQ come from the germline V gene (reference sequence). CDR3 protein: CASSGDRALSYEQYF. The CDR3 bases are TGTGCCAGCAGCGGGGACAGGGCTCTCTCCTACGAGCAGTACTTC.

The V call is TRBV5-1, the J call TRBJ2-2; D is unresolved. Germline CDR1 SGHRS, CDR2 YFSETQ. Trimming cost V 1 base and J 4 bases, with 5 bases left between them. The CDR3 extends over 13 amino acids. CDR3 amino acids: CASSLRATGELFF. In DNA form, the CDR3 reads TGCGCCAGCAGCTTGCGCGCCACCGGGGAGCTGTTTTTT.

The chain has TRBV28 and TRBJ2-5; D may be TRBD2 (6 bases). The CDR3 runs 14 residues. Trimming stripped 11 bases from V and 4 bases from J, with 20 bases between. From germline, CDR1 is MDHEN and CDR2 SYDVKM. CDR3 protein: CASRTGALGETQYF. The CDR3 region has the DNA TGTGCCTCGAGGACGGGAGCCCTGGGAGAGACCCAGTACTTC.

The chain employs TRBV2 and TRBJ1-1, with a possible D match to TRBD1 (6 bases). Trimming pared 4 bases from V and 5 bases from J, leaving 11 bases between. Looked up from germline, CDR1 is SNHLY and CDR2 is FYNNEI. This CDR3 spans 13 amino acids. CDR3 residues: CASSVSGETEAFF. CDR3 nucleotide sequence: TGTGCCAGCAGTGTTTCAGGGGAGACTGAAGCTTTCTTT.

V and J are TRBV10-3 and TRBJ2-3; D unresolved. Germline V CDR1 and CDR2: ENHRY, SYGVKD. The V end was cut by 0 bases, the J end by 6 bases, with 10 bases between. The CDR3 covers 14 residues. CDR3 sequence (DNA): TGTGCCATCAGTGAGTCGATCACCGTGGATACGCAGTATTTT. Protein sequence: CAISESITVDTQYF.

The table lists this clone with a few counts. The rearrangement links TRBV7-9 to TRBJ1-5; D ambiguous. This CDR3 is 15 amino acids long. CDR1 and CDR2 (germline): SEHNR, FQNEAQ (reference sequence). Trimming cost V 5 bases and J 1 base, with 12 bases left between them. The CDR3 region is CASSKDGLSNQPQHF. The CDR3 DNA is TGTGCCAGCAGCAAGGACGGGCTCAGCAATCAGCCCCAGCATTTT.

The chain carries TRBV10-1 and TRBJ2-1, with D unclear. V was pared by 10 bases and J by 6 bases, with 19 bases between. The CDR3 extends over 14 amino acids. Germline assignment: CDR1 WNHNN and CDR2 SYGVQD (reference sequence). The CDR3: CATEDASRGNEQFF. The CDR3 DNA is TGCGCCACCGAAGACGCGAGCCGAGGCAATGAGCAGTTCTTC.

This chain joins TRBV7-9 and TRBJ2-1, with D perhaps TRBD1 (6 bases). V was cut by 2 bases and J by 5 bases, with 10 bases left in between. CDR3 size: 14 residues. Germline V gene sequence: CDR1 SEHNR, CDR2 FQNEAQ (reference sequence). The CDR3: CASSLLDRNNEQFF. In DNA, the CDR3 is TGTGCCAGCAGCTTATTAGACAGGAACAATGAGCAGTTCTTC.

The chain has TRBV28 and TRBJ1-5; TRBD1 agrees at 9 bases. CDR1 and CDR2 from the germline V gene are MDHEN and SYDVKM. The CDR3 covers 16 residues. J lost 7 bases, V lost 6 bases, and 13 bases had no gene match. CDR3 in amino acids: CASSPEGQGRGQPQHF. The CDR3 DNA follows: TGTGCCAGCAGCCCTGAAGGACAGGGGAGAGGACAGCCCCAGCATTTT.

The rearrangement links TRBV10-3 to TRBJ1-4, with TRBD1 as a possible D gene (5 bases). Trimming took off 2 bases at V and 8 bases at J, with 9 bases between the two ends. The CDR3 loop spans 13 amino acids. The germline CDR1 and CDR2 sequences are ENHRY and SYGVKD. The CDR3 DNA reads as TGTGCCATCAGTGAGACCGGGACGGAAAAACTGTTTTTT. Translating it yields CAISETGTEKLFF.

The chain couples TRBV18 to TRBJ1-5; 8 nucleotides match TRBD1. The length of the CDR3 is 14 residues. The germline gives CDR1 KGHSH, CDR2 LQKENI. The V gene end was trimmed by 5 bases and the J gene end by 3 bases; junction bases not matched to a gene: 3. The CDR3 reads CASSWTGFNQPQHF. Here the CDR3 DNA reads TGTGCCAGCTCATGGACAGGGTTCAATCAGCCCCAGCATTTT.

V gene TRBV11-1 combines with J gene TRBJ2-2; 8 bases match TRBD1. V shed 4 bases and J 7 bases; nucleotides not matched to a gene: 11. Germline lookup yields CDR1 SGHAT and CDR2 FQDESV (reference sequence). The CDR3 extends over 16 amino acids. The CDR3 region is CASSSRTGKSYGELFF. CDR3 DNA: TGTGCCAGCAGCTCACGGACAGGGAAAAGTTACGGGGAGCTGTTTTTT.

This sequence joins TRBV9 and TRBJ2-3; D is unclear. Trimming took 0 bases from V and 3 from J, leaving 14 bases between them. Germline V gene lookup returns CDR1 SGDLS and CDR2 YYNGEE. This CDR3 is built from 16 residues. This chain's CDR3 is CASSVDFRSRTDTQYF. CDR3 bases: TGTGCCAGCAGCGTAGATTTTAGATCTAGGACAGATACGCAGTATTTT.

V is TRBV27 and J is TRBJ1-5; 7 bases map to TRBD1. V dropped 5 bases and J dropped 3; count of bases not matched to a gene: 7. The length of the CDR3 is 15 residues. In germline, CDR1 is MNHEY, CDR2 SMNVEV (reference sequence). The CDR3 DNA is TGTGCCAGCAGTCCGCTCGAGGGGGCCAATCAGCCCCAGCATTTT. Its protein product is CASSPLEGANQPQHF.

The chain couples TRBV5-1 to TRBJ1-6; tentative D call: TRBD1 (5 bases). The CDR3 extends over 16 amino acids. V shed 3 bases and J shed 7 bases, with 17 bases lying between them. Germline-derived CDR1 and CDR2 are SGHRS and YFSETQ. DNA of the CDR3: TGCGCCAGCAGCTATATTGGTCAGGGTGTAAATTCACCCCTCCACTTT. This sequence encodes CASSYIGQGVNSPLHF.

This clone has only one observation. The chain couples TRBV11-2 to TRBJ1-1; D call uncertain. The germline V gene has CDR1 SGHAT and CDR2 FQNNGV. V was trimmed by 0 bases and J by 7 bases, leaving 12 bases between them. The CDR3 contains 14 residues. The CDR3 nucleotides read TGTGCCAGCAGCTTAGATCCTGGCGCTGGTGAAGCTTTCTTT. Protein product: CASSLDPGAGEAFF.

This clone was observed a few times. The chain is built from TRBV20-1 and TRBJ1-1, with no clear D. Germline CDR1 DFQATT, CDR2 SNEGSKA (reference sequence). The CDR3 sequence is 11 residues long. The CDR3 loop is CVLRPFAEAFF. The CDR3, as DNA: TGCGTCCTCCGGCCCTTCGCTGAAGCTTTCTTT.